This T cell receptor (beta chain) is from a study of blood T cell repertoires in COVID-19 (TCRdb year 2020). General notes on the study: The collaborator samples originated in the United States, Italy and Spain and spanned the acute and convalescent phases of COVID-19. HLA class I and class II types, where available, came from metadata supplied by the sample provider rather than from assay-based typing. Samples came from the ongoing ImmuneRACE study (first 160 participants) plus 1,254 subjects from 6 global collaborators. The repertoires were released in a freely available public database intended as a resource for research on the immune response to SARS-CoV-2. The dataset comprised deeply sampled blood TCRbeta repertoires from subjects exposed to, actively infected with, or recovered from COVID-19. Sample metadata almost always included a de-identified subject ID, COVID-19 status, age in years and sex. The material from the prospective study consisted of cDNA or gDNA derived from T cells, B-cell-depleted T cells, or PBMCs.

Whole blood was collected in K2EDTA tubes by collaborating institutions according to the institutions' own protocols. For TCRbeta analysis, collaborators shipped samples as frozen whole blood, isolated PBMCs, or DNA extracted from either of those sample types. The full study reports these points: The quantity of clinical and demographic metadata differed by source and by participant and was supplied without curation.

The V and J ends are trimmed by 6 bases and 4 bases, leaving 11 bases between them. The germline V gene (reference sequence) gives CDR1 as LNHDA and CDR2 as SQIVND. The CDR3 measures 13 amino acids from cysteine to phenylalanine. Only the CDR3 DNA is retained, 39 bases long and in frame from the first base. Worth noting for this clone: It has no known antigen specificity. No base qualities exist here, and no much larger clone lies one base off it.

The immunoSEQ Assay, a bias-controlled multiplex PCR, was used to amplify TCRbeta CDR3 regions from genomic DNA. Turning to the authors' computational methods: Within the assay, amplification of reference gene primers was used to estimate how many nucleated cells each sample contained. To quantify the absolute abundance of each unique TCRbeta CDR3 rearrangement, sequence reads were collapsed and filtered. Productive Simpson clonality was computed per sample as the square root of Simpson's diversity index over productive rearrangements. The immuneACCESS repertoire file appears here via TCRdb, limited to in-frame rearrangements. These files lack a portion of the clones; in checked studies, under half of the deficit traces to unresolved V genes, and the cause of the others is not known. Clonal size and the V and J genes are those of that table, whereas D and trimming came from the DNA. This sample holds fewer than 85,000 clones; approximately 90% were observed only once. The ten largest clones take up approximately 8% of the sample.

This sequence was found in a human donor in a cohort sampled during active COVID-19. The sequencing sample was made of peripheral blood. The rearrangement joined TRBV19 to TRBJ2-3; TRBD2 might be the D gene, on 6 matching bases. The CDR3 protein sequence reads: CASSPGGADTQYF. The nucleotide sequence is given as TGTGCCAGTAGCCCAGGAGGGGCAGATACGCAGTATTTT.